The table lists the clone carrying this T cell receptor beta chain with a few counts. The antigen is not known. V lost 1 base and J 3 bases, leaving 12 bases between the germline ends. CDR1 is DFQATT and CDR2 is SNEGSKA in the germline V gene (reference sequence). The CDR3 extends over 14 amino acids. Preparation of the TCRbeta library involved a method that used unique molecular identifiers. One entry per CDR3 protein, called by TCRdb with MiXCR from the PCR reads. The sample lists around 960,000 distinct CDR3 sequences, around 30% occurring once. The record originates from a study of T-cell reconstitution after alpha-beta-depleted transplantation in children. Study-wide results and limits: It was newly produced T cells that mostly accounted for T-cell counts and diversity one year after transplant. The origin of alpha-beta T cells about two months after transplant was reportedly several hundred expanded graft clones.

The chain recombines TRBV20-1 with TRBJ1-2, with D unresolved. Sequenced material: PBMCs, mostly from graft donor cells, taken 360 days after TCRalphabeta/CD19-depleted stem cell transplant. The sequence came from a boy in the first two years of life who had a stem cell transplant for SCID, so the T cells may come from the graft donor. Here the CDR3 reads CSARARRIDYGYTF. DNA for the CDR3: TGCAGTGCTAGAGCTCGGAGGATTGACTATGGCTACACCTTC.